The T cell receptor beta chain described here comes from a study of blood T cell repertoires in COVID-19. The CDR3 consists of 15 residues. V lost 5 bases to trimming and J lost 2 bases, with 13 bases between them. Germline assignment: CDR1 LGHNT and CDR2 FRNRAP. Grouping used clinical history reported by participants in a survey and questionnaire. Profiling relied on immunoSEQ multiplex PCR, and the TCRdb table lists in-frame clones only, not all of them. Of about 210,000 clones listed, roughly 90% are singletons. Material for sequencing was PBMCs or T cells enriched from blood (not recorded which). The chain carries TRBV12-5 and TRBJ1-5; unclear D gene. This receptor was taken from a woman aged 18-29 years who had recovered from COVID-19. CDR3 sequence reads: CASGPRLLGNQPQHF. The CDR3 DNA follows: TGTGCTAGTGGTCCTCGGTTGTTAGGCAATCAGCCCCAGCATTTT.